This T cell receptor beta chain was obtained from a study of lymphopenia after photon versus proton radiotherapy. Here immunoSEQ multiplex PCR was the method, and the copy in TCRdb shows in-frame clones only, minus some. This table has around 150,000 clones, approximately 91% appearing once. The CDR3 runs to 14 residues. Trimming took 3 bases from V and 2 from J, leaving 11 bases between them. Germline V gene lookup returns CDR1 SGHDT and CDR2 YYEEEE. The sample was peripheral blood, taken from a patient treated with photon-based radiotherapy. V is TRBV5-6 and J is TRBJ1-1, with D perhaps TRBD1 (5 bases). The receptor was isolated from a man between 50 and 59 years old with gastric cancer. This CDR3 reads CASSWRGTNTEAFF. CDR3 coding DNA: TGTGCCAGCAGCTGGAGGGGCACTAACACTGAAGCTTTCTTT.